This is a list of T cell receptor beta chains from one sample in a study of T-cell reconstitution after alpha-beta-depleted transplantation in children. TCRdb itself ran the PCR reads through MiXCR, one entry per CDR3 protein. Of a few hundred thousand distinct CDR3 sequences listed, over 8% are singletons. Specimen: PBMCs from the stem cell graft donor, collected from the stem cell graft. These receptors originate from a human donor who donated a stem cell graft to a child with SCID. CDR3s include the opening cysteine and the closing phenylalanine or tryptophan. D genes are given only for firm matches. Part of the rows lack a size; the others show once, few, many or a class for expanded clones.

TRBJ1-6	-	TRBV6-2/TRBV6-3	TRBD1	TGTGCCAGCAGCCGAGACAGGGCGGGTAATTCACCCCTCCACTTT	CASSRDRAGNSPLHF
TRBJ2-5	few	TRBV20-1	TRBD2	TGCAGTGCTAGAGGGGAGCTAGCGGGGGGGAGGAAGACCCAGTACTTC	CSARGELAGGRKTQYF
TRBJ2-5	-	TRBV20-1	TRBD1	TGCAGTGCTTCAACCGGGACAGAGAACCAAGAGACCCAGTACTTC	CSASTGTENQETQYF
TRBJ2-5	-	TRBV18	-	TGTGCCAGCTCACCGACCCAAGAGACCCAGTACTTC	CASSPTQETQYF
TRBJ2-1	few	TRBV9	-	TGTGCCAGCAGCACAACGGGTTCTTCGGCCTACAATGAGCAGTTCTTC	CASSTTGSSAYNEQFF
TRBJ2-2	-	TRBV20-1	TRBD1	TGCAGTGCTAGTGGCCGGGACAGGGGAGGCACCGGGGAGCTGTTTTTT	CSASGRDRGGTGELFF
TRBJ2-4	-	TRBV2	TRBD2	TGTGCCAGCAGAGGGGGACTAGCGGGGGGAAAAAACATTCAGTACTTC	CASRGGLAGGKNIQYF
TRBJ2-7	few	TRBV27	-	TGTGCCAGCAGTTTTCTGGGGGGAGGCTCCTACGAGCAGTACTTC	CASSFLGGGSYEQYF
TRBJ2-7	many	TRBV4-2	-	TGTGCCAGCAGCCAATGGGGGAACTCCTACGAGCAGTACTTC	CASSQWGNSYEQYF
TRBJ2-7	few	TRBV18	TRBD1	TGTGCCAGCTCACCAAAGACAGGGATGGTCGAGCAGTACTTC	CASSPKTGMVEQYF
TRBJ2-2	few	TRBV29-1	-	TGCAGCGTTGATAGTCACGACACCGGGGAGCTGTTTTTT	CSVDSHDTGELFF
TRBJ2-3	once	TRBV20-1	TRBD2	TGCAGTGCTAGAGATTGGAGCGGGGGGACCACAGATACGCAGTATTTT	CSARDWSGGTTDTQYF
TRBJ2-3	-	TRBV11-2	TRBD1	TGTGCCAGCAAGAGGGACAGGCCTAGCACAGATACGCAGTATTTT	CASKRDRPSTDTQYF
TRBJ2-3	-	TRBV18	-	TGTGCCAGCTCACCACCGTACGGGGGCGCGTCCACAGATACGCAGTATTTT	CASSPPYGGASTDTQYF
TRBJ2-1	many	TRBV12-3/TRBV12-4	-	TGTGCCAGCACCCCCGTGGGCAGCAATTACAATGAGCAGTTCTTC	CASTPVGSNYNEQFF
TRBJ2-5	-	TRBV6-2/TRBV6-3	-	TGTGCCAGCAGTTACTCGTCTGAGGGGGGAGAGACCCAGTACTTC	CASSYSSEGGETQYF
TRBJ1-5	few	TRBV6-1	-	TGTGCCAGCAGCCCCGACAGGCCGAGGGATCAGCCCCAGCATTTT	CASSPDRPRDQPQHF
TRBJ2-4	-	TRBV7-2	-	TGTGCCAGCAGCTCGTATGGCATTCAGTACTTC	CASSSYGIQYF
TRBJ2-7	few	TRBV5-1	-	TGCGCCAGCAGCTTGGCCCCAACTTCCTCCTACGAGCAGTACTTC	CASSLAPTSSYEQYF
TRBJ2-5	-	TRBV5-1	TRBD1	TGCGCCAGCAGCCTACGGACAGGGGGTTCGGAGACCCAGTACTTC	CASSLRTGGSETQYF
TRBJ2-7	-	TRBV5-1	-	TGCGCCAGCAGCTTAGAGGGGACACCGCATGAAAACGAGCAGTACTTC	CASSLEGTPHENEQYF
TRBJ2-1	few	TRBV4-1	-	TGCGCCAGCACCTACAGGCGCTTGGACAATGAGCAGTTCTTC	CASTYRRLDNEQFF
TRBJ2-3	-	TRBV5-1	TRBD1	TGCGCCAGCAGCTACGGGGACAGGGAGGCAGATACGCAGTATTTT	CASSYGDREADTQYF
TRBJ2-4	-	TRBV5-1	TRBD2	TGCGCCAGCAGCCTGGGGGGGACGGCCAAAAACATTCAGTACTTC	CASSLGGTAKNIQYF
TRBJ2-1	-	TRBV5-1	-	TGCGCCAGCAGCTTTGGGGGGCCCCCCAATGAGCAGTTCTTC	CASSFGGPPNEQFF
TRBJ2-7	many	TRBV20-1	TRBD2	TGCAGTGCAAGTAGCGGGGGGGCCTACGAGCAGTACTTC	CSASSGGAYEQYF